The clone carrying this T cell receptor beta chain is deemed medium-sized. Treg sorting used a CD4+CD25+CD127-/low gate. This CDR3 spans 15 amino acids. The V gene end was trimmed by 4 bases and the J gene end by 5 bases; junction bases not matched to a gene: 10. Adaptor-ligated barcode primers were used to amplify TRBV12-4/TRBJ1-2 clonotypes. MiXCR, applied by TCRdb to the multiplex PCR reads, yields one record per CDR3 protein. Altogether 360 or so distinct CDR3 sequences are present, approximately 6.3% being singletons, with the ten largest covering 30% to 40%. This rearrangement joins TRBV12-3 or TRBV12-4 to TRBJ1-2; 7 bases are a match to TRBD1. This receptor was identified in a female donor with breast cancer. The sample consisted of Tregs sorted from blood. The CDR3 loop is CASSSQPDRVYGYTF. The CDR3 nucleotides are TGTGCCAGCAGTTCCCAACCCGACAGGGTATATGGCTACACCTTC.